This T cell receptor beta chain derives from a study of shared clonotypes between healthy human individuals. Study conclusions and caveats: Donor clonotype sharing was expected to depend on sequencing depth.

In germline, CDR1 is KGHSH, CDR2 LQKENI. The V end lost 4 bases, the J end lost 3 bases, and 10 bases lay between the germline ends. This CDR3 region has 13 residues. Repertoires were generated with immunoSEQ multiplex PCR, while TCRdb's copy carries only in-frame clones and drops some. The sample consists of roughly 1,000,000 clones, roughly 74% of them appearing once. This clone appeared a few times. What it binds is not known. The J gene is TRBJ2-7, the V gene TRBV18, with D possibly TRBD1 on 6 matching bases. The sample consisted of memory CD4+ T cells from PBMCs. Subset specified: CD45RA-negative fraction. The TCR originated in a young man in good health. Some clones in this sample may be carry-over from other donors' samples. In DNA form, the CDR3 reads TGTGCCAGCTCACTAGGACAGATCTACGAGCAGTACTTC. Protein sequence: CASSLGQIYEQYF.